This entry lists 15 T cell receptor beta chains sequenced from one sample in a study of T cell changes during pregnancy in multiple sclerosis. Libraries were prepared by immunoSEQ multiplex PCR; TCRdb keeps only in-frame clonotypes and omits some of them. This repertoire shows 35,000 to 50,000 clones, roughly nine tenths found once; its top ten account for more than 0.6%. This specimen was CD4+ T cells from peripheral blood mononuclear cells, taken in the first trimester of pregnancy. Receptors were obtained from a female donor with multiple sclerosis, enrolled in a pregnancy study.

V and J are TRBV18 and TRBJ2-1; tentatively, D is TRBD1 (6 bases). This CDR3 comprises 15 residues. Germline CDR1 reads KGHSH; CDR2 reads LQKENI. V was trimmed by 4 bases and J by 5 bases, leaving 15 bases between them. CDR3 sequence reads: CASSRLQRQDNEQFF. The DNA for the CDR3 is TGTGCCAGCTCACGACTACAGAGACAGGACAATGAGCAGTTCTTC.

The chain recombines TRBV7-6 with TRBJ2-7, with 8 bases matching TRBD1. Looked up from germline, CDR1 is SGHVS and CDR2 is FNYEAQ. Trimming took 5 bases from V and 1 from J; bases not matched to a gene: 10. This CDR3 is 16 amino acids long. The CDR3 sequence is CASSANRGYGSYEQYF. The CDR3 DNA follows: TGTGCCAGCAGCGCAAACAGGGGGTATGGGTCCTACGAGCAGTACTTC.

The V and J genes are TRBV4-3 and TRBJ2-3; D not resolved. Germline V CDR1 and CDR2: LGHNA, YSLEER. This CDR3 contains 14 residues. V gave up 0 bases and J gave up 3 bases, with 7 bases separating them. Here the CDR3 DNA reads TGCGCCAGCAGCCAAGATGGCGGTACAGATACGCAGTATTTT. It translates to CASSQDGGTDTQYF.

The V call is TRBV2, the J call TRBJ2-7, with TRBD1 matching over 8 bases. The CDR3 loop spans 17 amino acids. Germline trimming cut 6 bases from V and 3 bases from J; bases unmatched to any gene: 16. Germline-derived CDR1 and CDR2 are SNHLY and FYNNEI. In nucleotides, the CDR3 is TGTGCCAGCAGGGACAGGGCTTTGGTCTTTGTTGGCTACGAGCAGTACTTC. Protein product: CASRDRALVFVGYEQYF.

The CDR3, as DNA: TGCAGCGTTGTTCCGCGGGAGTTTGGGCAGTTCTTC. Translated, it gives CSVVPREFGQFF. The chain carries TRBV29-1 and TRBJ2-1; 7 bases fit TRBD2. The CDR3 is made up of 12 amino acids. The V and J ends lost 4 bases and 12 bases, in that order; junction bases with no gene match: 9. Looked up from germline, CDR1 is SQVTM and CDR2 is ANQGSEA.

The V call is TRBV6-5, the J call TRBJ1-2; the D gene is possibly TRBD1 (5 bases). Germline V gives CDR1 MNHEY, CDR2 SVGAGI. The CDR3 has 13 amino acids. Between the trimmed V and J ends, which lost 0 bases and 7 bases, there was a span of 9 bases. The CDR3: CASSYSGAAGYTF. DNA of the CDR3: TGTGCCAGCAGTTACTCTGGGGCCGCTGGCTACACCTTC.

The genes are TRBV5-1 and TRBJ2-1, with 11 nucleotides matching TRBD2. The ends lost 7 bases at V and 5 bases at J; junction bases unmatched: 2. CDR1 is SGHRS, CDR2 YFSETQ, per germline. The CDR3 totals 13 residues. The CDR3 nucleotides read TGCGCCAGCCGACTAGCGGGAAACAATGAGCAGTTCTTC. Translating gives CASRLAGNNEQFF.

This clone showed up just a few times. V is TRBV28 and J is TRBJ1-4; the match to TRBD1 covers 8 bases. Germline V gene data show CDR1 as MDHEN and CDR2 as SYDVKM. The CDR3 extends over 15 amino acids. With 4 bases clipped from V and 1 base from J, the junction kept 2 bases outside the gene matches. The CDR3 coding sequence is TGTGCCAGCAGTTACGACAGGGGAACTAATGAAAAACTGTTTTTT. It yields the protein CASSYDRGTNEKLFF.

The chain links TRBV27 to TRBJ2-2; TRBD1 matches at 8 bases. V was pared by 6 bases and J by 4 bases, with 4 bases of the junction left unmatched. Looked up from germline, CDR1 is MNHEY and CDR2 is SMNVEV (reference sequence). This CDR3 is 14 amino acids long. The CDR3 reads CASRKTGATGELFF. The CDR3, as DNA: TGTGCCAGCAGGAAGACAGGGGCCACCGGGGAGCTGTTTTTT.

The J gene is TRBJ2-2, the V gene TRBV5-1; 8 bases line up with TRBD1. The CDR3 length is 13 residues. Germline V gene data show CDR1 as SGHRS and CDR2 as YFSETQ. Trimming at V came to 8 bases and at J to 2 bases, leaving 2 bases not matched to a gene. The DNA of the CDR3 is TGCGCCAGTACAGGGGGAAACACCGGGGAGCTGTTTTTT. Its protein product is CASTGGNTGELFF.

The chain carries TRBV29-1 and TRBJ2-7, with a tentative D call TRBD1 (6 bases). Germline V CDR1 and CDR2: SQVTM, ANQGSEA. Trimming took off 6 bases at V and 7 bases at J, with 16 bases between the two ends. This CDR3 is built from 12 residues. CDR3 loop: CSVGEATGEQYF. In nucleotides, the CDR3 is TGCAGCGTGGGAGAGGCGACAGGTGAGCAGTACTTC.

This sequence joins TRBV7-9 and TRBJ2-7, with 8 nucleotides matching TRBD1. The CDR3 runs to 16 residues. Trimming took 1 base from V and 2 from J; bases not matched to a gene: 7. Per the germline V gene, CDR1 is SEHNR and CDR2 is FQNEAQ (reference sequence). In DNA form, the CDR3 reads TGTGCCAGCAGCTTAGTTGTCGGGACAGGAGCCTACGAGCAGTACTTC. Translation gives CASSLVVGTGAYEQYF.

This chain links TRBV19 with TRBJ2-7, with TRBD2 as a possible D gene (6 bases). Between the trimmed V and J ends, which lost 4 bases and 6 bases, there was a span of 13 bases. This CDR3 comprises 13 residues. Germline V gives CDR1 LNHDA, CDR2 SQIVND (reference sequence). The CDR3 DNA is TGTGCCAGTAGTAGAGGCCCCGGGGGCGAGCAGTACTTC. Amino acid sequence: CASSRGPGGEQYF.

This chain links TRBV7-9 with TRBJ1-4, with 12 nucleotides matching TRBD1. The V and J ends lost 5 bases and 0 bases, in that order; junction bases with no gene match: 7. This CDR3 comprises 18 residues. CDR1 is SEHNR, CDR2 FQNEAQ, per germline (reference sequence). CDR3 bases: TGTGCCAGCAGCCCCCGGGACAGGGGGCTTTCAACTAATGAAAAACTGTTTTTT. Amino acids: CASSPRDRGLSTNEKLFF.

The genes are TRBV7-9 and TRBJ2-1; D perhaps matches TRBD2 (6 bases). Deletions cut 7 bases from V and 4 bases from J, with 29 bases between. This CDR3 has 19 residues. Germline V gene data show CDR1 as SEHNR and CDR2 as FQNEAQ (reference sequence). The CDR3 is CASISTSRVKINAYNEQFF. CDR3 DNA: TGTGCCAGCATCTCCACTAGCCGGGTAAAGATTAACGCGTACAATGAGCAGTTCTTC.